These 30 T cell receptor beta chains were all obtained from the same sample, sequenced in a study of CD8+ T cells in alopecia areata. Isolated RNA was reverse transcribed into cDNA used as the sequencing template. The method was immunoSEQ multiplex PCR; TCRdb's version includes in-frame clones alone and lacks a portion of them. The sample lists approximately 65,000 clones, 40% to 55% seen once, with 20% in the top ten. Treatment reported: oral pan-JAK inhibitor, 5-10 mg twice daily. The sequences come from CD8+ T cells sorted from blood, collected at approximately week 37, from a patient treated with tofacitinib. The source of these receptors is a human donor with alopecia areata.

The rearrangement joins TRBV2 to TRBJ1-4, with 7 bases aligning to TRBD1. CDR1 is SNHLY, CDR2 FYNNEI, per germline. The CDR3 runs to 15 residues. The junction had 9 bases not matched to a gene; V was cut back by 6 bases and J by 5 bases. The CDR3 DNA reads as TGTGCCAGCAGATCCTCGGGACAGCCAAATGAAAAACTGTTTTTT. This gives the protein CASRSSGQPNEKLFF.

This clone was recorded a few times. The chain combines TRBV5-1 with TRBJ1-5; TRBD1 agrees at 7 bases. The CDR3 is 18 amino acids. Losses at the gene ends were 4 bases for V and 0 bases for J; bases not matched to a gene: 13. The germline gives CDR1 SGHRS, CDR2 YFSETQ. The CDR3, as DNA: TGCGCCAGCAGCCCGGGGGACAGAGAACTTAATAGCAATCAGCCCCAGCATTTT. This sequence encodes CASSPGDRELNSNQPQHF.

This rearrangement joins TRBV19 to TRBJ1-1; D might be TRBD1 (5 bases). CDR3 size: 14 residues. Germline assignment: CDR1 LNHDA and CDR2 SQIVND (reference sequence). V was cut by 3 bases and J by 0 bases, with 8 bases left in between. CDR3 loop: CASSIRGMNTEAFF. The CDR3 DNA reads TGTGCCAGTAGTATTAGGGGTATGAACACTGAAGCTTTCTTT.

In this sample, this clone turned up a few times. The chain has TRBV11-2 and TRBJ2-3; D is unresolved. The CDR3 has 12 residues. CDR1 and CDR2 (germline): SGHAT, FQNNGV. The V end was cut by 2 bases, the J end by 4 bases, with 4 bases between. The DNA of the CDR3 is TGTGCCAGCAGCTTAAGGGCAGATACGCAGTATTTT. The encoded protein is CASSLRADTQYF.

CDR3 DNA: TGTGCCAGCAGTGGGCTAGCGGAGAACACCGGGGAGCTGTTTTTT. Translated: CASSGLAENTGELFF. The chain employs TRBV2 and TRBJ2-2, with 7 bases that match TRBD2. Germline CDR1 SNHLY, CDR2 FYNNEI. J gave up 1 base and V 4 bases, and 3 bases lay outside the gene matches. The CDR3 has 15 residues. Drawing the rest from reference TRBV2 and TRBJ2-2, the complete variable domain is EPEVTQTPSHQVTQMGQEVILRCVPISNHLYFYWYRQILGQKVEFLVSFYNNEISEKSEIFDDQFSVERPDGSNFTLKIRSTKLEDSAMYFCASSGLAENTGELFFGEGSRLTVL.

This clone has just one count. The CDR3 loop is CAWSGIRVNGYTF. As DNA, the CDR3 is TGTGCCTGGAGTGGAATAAGGGTGAATGGCTACACCTTC. The chain combines TRBV30 with TRBJ1-2; D is unclear. The CDR3 has 13 amino acids. CDR1 is GTSNPN, CDR2 SVGIG, per germline (reference sequence). V lost 1 base to trimming and J lost 6 bases, with 12 bases between them. Based on the CDR3 plus reference TRBV30 and TRBJ1-2, the full variable domain is SQTIHQWPATLVQPVGSPLSLECTVEGTSNPNLYWYRQAAGRGLQLLFYSVGIGQISSEVPQNLSASRPQDRQFILSSKKLLLSDSGFYLCAWSGIRVNGYTFGSGTRLTVV.

The chain employs TRBV29-1 and TRBJ2-1, with D uncertain. Germline V gene sequence: CDR1 SQVTM, CDR2 ANQGSEA. Trimming stripped 4 bases from V and 5 bases from J, with 18 bases between. The CDR3 extends over 15 amino acids. The CDR3 loop reads CSVVRAVETDNEQFF. In DNA, the CDR3 is TGCAGCGTTGTACGGGCTGTGGAGACCGACAATGAGCAGTTCTTC.

V and J are TRBV30 and TRBJ2-7; 11 bases agree with TRBD2. The V and J ends lost 5 bases and 3 bases, in that order; junction bases with no gene match: 3. The CDR3 consists of 13 residues. The V gene's germline CDR1 is GTSNPN and CDR2 SVGIG (reference sequence). This chain's CDR3 is CAWGTSGYYEQYF. In DNA form, the CDR3 reads TGTGCCTGGGGGACTAGCGGCTACTACGAGCAGTACTTC.

This clone was seen a few times. The gene calls are TRBV30 and TRBJ1-2; 7 bases match TRBD1. Germline lookup yields CDR1 GTSNPN and CDR2 SVGIG (reference sequence). J lost 3 bases, V lost 5 bases, and 6 bases had no gene match. CDR3 length equals 13 residues. The CDR3 sequence: CAWGRQGHYGYTF. The CDR3, as DNA: TGTGCCTGGGGTAGACAGGGCCACTATGGCTACACCTTC.

The rearrangement uses TRBV27 and TRBJ1-2, with TRBD1 matching 9 bases. The junction had 14 bases not matched to a gene; V was cut back by 8 bases and J by 7 bases. CDR1 is MNHEY and CDR2 is SMNVEV in the germline V gene (reference sequence). The CDR3 is made up of 15 amino acids. CDR3 bases: TGTGCCAGCTCCCCCCGGAGGGACAGGGAGGGTGGCTACACCTTC. Its protein product is CASSPRRDREGGYTF.

The V and J genes are TRBV27 and TRBJ2-7; tentatively, D is TRBD1 (5 bases). The CDR3 has 14 residues. V was shortened by 0 bases and J by 3 bases, with 9 bases between the two germline ends. Germline CDR1 reads MNHEY; CDR2 reads SMNVEV (reference sequence). CDR3 nucleotides: TGTGCCAGCAGTTTATCGAAGGGGCTCTACGAGCAGTACTTC. This codes for CASSLSKGLYEQYF.

A few counts support this clone. The chain combines TRBV6-5 with TRBJ1-2; a possible D gene is TRBD1 (5 bases). Trimming shortened V by 7 bases and J by 5 bases, and 11 bases separated the two germline ends. The CDR3 is 12 amino acids. CDR1 is MNHEY, CDR2 SVGAGI, per germline. The CDR3 region has the DNA TGTGCCAGCACCCTGGGGGGGTATGGCTACACCTTC. Translating gives CASTLGGYGYTF.

The chain uses TRBV19 and TRBJ2-2, with D possibly TRBD2 on 6 matching bases. From germline, CDR1 is LNHDA and CDR2 SQIVND (reference sequence). V was cut by 5 bases and J by 4 bases, with 14 bases left in between. The CDR3 extends over 15 amino acids. CDR3 DNA: TGTGCCAGTAGTTACGGGGGAACGGCCACCGGGGAGCTGTTTTTT. This translates into CASSYGGTATGELFF.

This clone was observed once. The chain combines TRBV6-5 with TRBJ2-7; 7 bases fit TRBD1. CDR1 and CDR2 from the germline V gene are MNHEY and SVGAGI. Unmatched junction bases numbered 5, after V lost 6 bases and J lost 3 bases. The CDR3 extends over 13 amino acids. This chain's CDR3 is CASSARQGYEQYF. The CDR3 nucleotides are TGTGCCAGCAGCGCCCGACAGGGCTACGAGCAGTACTTC.

This chain connects TRBV4-1 to TRBJ1-5; D is perhaps TRBD1 (6 bases). The germline V and J ends were trimmed by 0 bases and 7 bases, with 19 bases remaining between them. CDR3 length: 17 amino acids. Per the germline V gene, CDR1 is MGHRA and CDR2 is YSYEKL. CDR3 residues: CASSQEFAGGRGQPQHF. The CDR3 bases are TGCGCCAGCAGCCAAGAGTTTGCCGGGGGGCGCGGACAGCCCCAGCATTTT.

This clone was seen only a few times. This chain uses TRBV4-1 with TRBJ2-7, with D unclear. The CDR3 contains 16 residues. CDR1 MGHRA and CDR2 YSYEKL come from the germline V gene. Trimming left V 3 bases short and J 1 base short, with 16 bases between. The CDR3 sequence: CASSQLIGQVSYEQYF. Written as DNA, the CDR3 is TGCGCCAGCAGCCAGCTAATCGGGCAGGTTTCCTACGAGCAGTACTTC.

This clone was found a few times. Here the CDR3 DNA reads TGTGCCAGCACCCCACAAAGCGGGAGACGGGAGACCCAGTACTTC. It codes for CASTPQSGRRETQYF. This chain uses TRBV27 with TRBJ2-5; 8 bases are a match to TRBD2. V was pared by 7 bases and J by 5 bases, with 12 bases of the junction left unmatched. The CDR3 has 15 amino acids. In germline, CDR1 is MNHEY, CDR2 SMNVEV (reference sequence).

This clone has more than one count but fewer than ten. The chain recombines TRBV29-1 with TRBJ2-7, with D tentatively TRBD1 or TRBD2 (7 bases each). Trimming shortened V by 6 bases and J by 3 bases, and 15 bases separated the two germline ends. Germline values: CDR1 SQVTM, CDR2 ANQGSEA. This CDR3 region has 13 residues. CDR3: CSVRGGQDYEQYF. CDR3 in DNA: TGCAGCGTCAGGGGGGGTCAGGACTACGAGCAGTACTTC.

This chain links TRBV29-1 with TRBJ1-1, with D maybe TRBD1 (6 bases). Trimming cost V 2 bases and J 5 bases, with 15 bases left between them. The germline gives CDR1 SQVTM, CDR2 ANQGSEA. CDR3 size: 14 residues. For the CDR3, the DNA is TGCAGCGTTGAATGGCGGGGGCTTAGAACTGAAGCTTTCTTT. Amino acid sequence: CSVEWRGLRTEAFF.

In this sample, this clone turned up a few times. V gene TRBV11-2 combines with J gene TRBJ2-7; no firm D call. This CDR3 has 12 residues. Germline V gene data show CDR1 as SGHAT and CDR2 as FQNNGV. V was trimmed by 6 bases and J by 2 bases, leaving 8 bases between them. The CDR3 loop is CASRRTAYEQYF. The CDR3 nucleotides are TGTGCCAGCAGACGGACGGCCTACGAGCAGTACTTC.

This chain joins TRBV13 and TRBJ2-2, with TRBD2 identical over 10 bases. The CDR3 contains 16 residues. Per the germline V gene, CDR1 is PRHDT and CDR2 is FYEKMQ (reference sequence). The junction had 1 base not matched to a gene; V was cut back by 3 bases and J by 0 bases. The CDR3 sequence is CASSLGLAPNTGELFF. The CDR3 bases are TGTGCCAGCAGCTTGGGACTAGCGCCGAACACCGGGGAGCTGTTTTTT.

The gene calls are TRBV7-9 and TRBJ2-2; 11 nucleotides line up with TRBD2. CDR3 length: 19 residues. Germline CDR1 reads SEHNR; CDR2 reads FQNEAQ (reference sequence). V lost 6 bases to trimming and J lost 3 bases; unmatched junction nucleotides: 15. CDR3 in DNA: TGTGCCAGCAGTTCGACCGTGAATAGCGGGAGGGCCGACACCGGGGAGCTGTTTTTT. Translating gives CASSSTVNSGRADTGELFF.

This clone was seen a handful of times. The V and J genes are TRBV6-5 and TRBJ2-3; 10 nucleotides match TRBD1. Trimming at V came to 4 bases and at J to 6 bases, leaving 4 bases not matched to a gene. Germline V gene lookup returns CDR1 MNHEY and CDR2 SVGAGI. This CDR3 contains 14 residues. CDR3 in amino acids: CASSSGTGADTQYF. CDR3 DNA sequence: TGTGCCAGCAGTTCCGGGACAGGGGCCGATACGCAGTATTTT.

CDR3 residues: CSGQGGGELFF. The CDR3 coding sequence is TGCAGCGGACAGGGAGGAGGAGAGCTGTTTTTT. The rearrangement uses TRBV29-1 and TRBJ2-2; perhaps TRBD1 as D (7 bases). Trimming took off 7 bases at V and 11 bases at J, with 14 bases between the two ends. The germline CDR1 and CDR2 sequences are SQVTM and ANQGSEA. The CDR3 length is 11 residues.

This clone occurred a few times. V and J are TRBV29-1 and TRBJ1-5; 10 bases align to TRBD1. The CDR3 is made up of 14 amino acids. V dropped 5 bases and J dropped 4; count of bases not matched to a gene: 5. Germline CDR1 is SQVTM and CDR2 is ANQGSEA. The CDR3 DNA reads as TGCAGCGTTTCAGACAGGGGGCTAAATCAGCCCCAGCATTTT. Translated, it gives CSVSDRGLNQPQHF.

A few counts support this clone. The chain combines TRBV4-1 with TRBJ2-7; D gene ambiguous. The CDR3 loop spans 11 amino acids. V lost 1 base to trimming and J lost 5 bases, with 3 bases between them. Germline V lookup: CDR1 MGHRA, CDR2 YSYEKL. The DNA of the CDR3 is TGCGCCAGCAGCCAAGGGGACGAGCAGTACTTC. Its protein product is CASSQGDEQYF.

The V and J genes are TRBV29-1 and TRBJ2-1, with TRBD2 matching 7 bases. V lost 5 bases and J lost 3; bases outside the gene matches: 10. There are 15 residues in the CDR3. In germline, CDR1 is SQVTM, CDR2 ANQGSEA. This CDR3 is CSVTPWEGIYNEQFF. Here the CDR3 DNA reads TGCAGCGTTACCCCGTGGGAGGGAATCTACAATGAGCAGTTCTTC.

This clone appeared once. The chain couples TRBV7-9 to TRBJ2-5, with TRBD1 as a possible D gene (6 bases). The CDR3 covers 13 residues. Between the trimmed V and J ends, which lost 3 bases and 4 bases, there was a span of 9 bases. CDR1 SEHNR and CDR2 FQNEAQ come from the germline V gene (reference sequence). The CDR3 spells CASSFSQGETQYF. The CDR3 nucleotides are TGTGCCAGCAGCTTTTCACAGGGAGAGACCCAGTACTTC. Combining the CDR3 with reference TRBV7-9 and TRBJ2-5 gives the whole variable domain DTGVSQNPRHKITKRGQNVTFRCDPISEHNRLYWYRQTLGQGPEFLTYFQNEAQLEKSRLLSDRFSAERPKGSFSTLEIQRTEQGDSAMYLCASSFSQGETQYFGPGTRLLVL.

The rearrangement joins TRBV14 to TRBJ2-4; TRBD1 matches at 7 bases. There are 15 residues in the CDR3. CDR1 is SGHDN, CDR2 FVKESK, per germline. Trimming removed 1 base from V and 6 bases from J; junction bases left unmatched: 6. CDR3 sequence (DNA): TGTGCCAGCAGCCAAGGATGGGGACAGCTAAACATTCAGTACTTC. Translating it yields CASSQGWGQLNIQYF.

The chain uses TRBV19 and TRBJ2-6; no firm D call. This CDR3 has 11 amino acids. Between the trimmed V and J ends, which lost 6 bases and 4 bases, there was a span of 1 base. Germline lookup yields CDR1 LNHDA and CDR2 SQIVND (reference sequence). For the CDR3, the DNA is TGTGCCAGTAGCGGGGCCAACGTCCTGACTTTC. Protein product: CASSGANVLTF. The full variable domain, in which reference TRBV19 and TRBJ2-6 provide the parts outside the CDR3, is DGGITQSPKYLFRKEGQNVTLSCEQNLNHDAMYWYRQDPGQGLRLIYYSQIVNDFQKGDIAEGYSVSREKKESFPLTVTSAQKNPTAFYLCASSGANVLTFGAGSRLTVL.